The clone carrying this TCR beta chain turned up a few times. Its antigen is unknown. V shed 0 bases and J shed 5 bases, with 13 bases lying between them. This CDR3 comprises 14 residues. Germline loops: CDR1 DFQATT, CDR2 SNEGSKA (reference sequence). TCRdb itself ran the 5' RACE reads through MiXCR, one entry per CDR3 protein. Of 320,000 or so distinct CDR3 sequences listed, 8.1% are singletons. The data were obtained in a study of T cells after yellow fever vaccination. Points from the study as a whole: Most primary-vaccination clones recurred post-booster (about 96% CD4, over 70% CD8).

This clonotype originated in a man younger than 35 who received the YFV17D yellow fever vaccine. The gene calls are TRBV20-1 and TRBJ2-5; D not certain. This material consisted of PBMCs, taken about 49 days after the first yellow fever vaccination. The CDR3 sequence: CSARDLFSKETQYF. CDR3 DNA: TGCAGTGCTAGAGATCTATTTAGCAAGGAGACCCAGTACTTC.